This is a list of T cell receptor beta chains from one sample in a study of blood T cell repertoires in COVID-19. Generated by immunoSEQ multiplex PCR, the TCRdb table keeps only in-frame clones and is missing some. Seen here are 100,000 to 150,000 clones, roughly 85% observed once, and the top ten hold about 6.2%. Sequenced input: peripheral blood. All receptors come from an older man with active or convalescent COVID-19. CDR3s include the opening cysteine and the closing phenylalanine or tryptophan. Fields, in order: D gene, clone size, V gene, J gene, CDR3 DNA, CDR3 protein. The D gene is left open where the match is weak. The size of a clone is reported for some rows only, either as once, few or many, or as a class for expanded clones.

>-|-|TRBV15|TRBJ2-1
TGTGCCACCAGCAGTGGGTTGACCTCCGGGGGTTACAATGAGCAGTTCTTC
CATSSGLTSGGYNEQFF
>-|few|TRBV12-2|TRBJ2-7
TGTGCAAGTCGCCCTGGACTAGCGGGAGGGCTCCACTACGAGCAGTACTTC
CASRPGLAGGLHYEQYF
>TRBD2|-|TRBV7-2|TRBJ2-3
TGTGCCAGCAGCCTACTTCGGCTAGCGGGGGGGCGGGATACGCAGTATTTT
CASSLLRLAGGRDTQYF
>TRBD1|-|TRBV9|TRBJ1-1
TGTGCCAGCAGCGTAGGACAGGGGGTGGGGAACACTGAAGCTTTCTTT
CASSVGQGVGNTEAFF
>-|few|TRBV27|TRBJ1-3
TGTGCCAGCAGTTTGCGGGGGACCTCTGGAAACACCATATATTTT
CASSLRGTSGNTIYF
>TRBD1|once|TRBV5-1|TRBJ2-3
TGCGCCAGCAGGAAGGAGACAGGGGCAGATACGCAGTATTTT
CASRKETGADTQYF
>TRBD1|once|TRBV30|TRBJ1-2
TGTGCCTGGAGTGTACCGACAGGGCCTGACACCTTC
CAWSVPTGPDTF
>TRBD2|-|TRBV27|TRBJ2-7
TGTGCCAGCACTAGACTAGCGGGGGGGCGGAACGAGCAGTACTTC
CASTRLAGGRNEQYF
>TRBD1|-|TRBV27|TRBJ2-5
TGTGCCAGCAGTTCGCATCAGGGGGCACGAGAGACCCAGTACTTC
CASSSHQGARETQYF
>-|-|TRBV7-9|TRBJ1-2
TGTGCCAGCAGCTTAGCGTCAGGCGCTGGCTACACCTTC
CASSLASGAGYTF
>-|-|TRBV5-3|TRBJ2-7
TGTGCCAGAAGCTTGGGACGGGGGGACACAATTCTCTACGAGCAGTACTTC
CARSLGRGDTILYEQYF
>TRBD1|-|TRBV11-2|TRBJ1-1
TGTGCCAGCAGCTTAGGGTCAGGGGGTAAAGATAGCACTGAAGCTTTCTTT
CASSLGSGGKDSTEAFF
>TRBD1|-|TRBV29-1|TRBJ1-2
TGCAGCGTAGAAACAGGGGGGCGGTATGGCTACACCTTC
CSVETGGRYGYTF
>-|-|TRBV5-6|TRBJ1-2
TGTGCCAGCAGCTTGGGCAGGGTAATAGGCTATGGCTACACCTTC
CASSLGRVIGYGYTF
>TRBD1|-|TRBV7-6|TRBJ1-3
TGTGCCAGCAGCTTAGTGGGACAGGACTCTGGAAACACCATATATTTT
CASSLVGQDSGNTIYF
>-|-|TRBV15|TRBJ1-2
TGTGCCACCAGCAGACCTTCGGGGGAGGGCTATGGCTACACCTTC
CATSRPSGEGYGYTF
>TRBD1|-|TRBV27|TRBJ1-2
TGTGCCAGCAGTTTTCGACAGGGCTATAACTATGGCTACACCTTC
CASSFRQGYNYGYTF
>-|-|TRBV6-5|TRBJ2-7
TGTGCCAGCAGGCGGGATACATCCTACGAGCAGTACTTC
CASRRDTSYEQYF
>TRBD2|few|TRBV7-6|TRBJ2-3
TGTGCCAGCAGCTCGCCCACTGGGGGGGGTCGGACAGATACGCAGTATTTT
CASSSPTGGGRTDTQYF
>-|-|TRBV7-2|TRBJ1-2
TGTGCCAGCAGCCTATACAGGGATGGCTACACCTTC
CASSLYRDGYTF